This T cell receptor beta chain was captured in a study of T-cell reconstitution after alpha-beta-depleted transplantation in children. Construction of the TCRbeta library involved unique molecular identifiers. In TCRdb, the PCR reads were re-called with MiXCR into one record per CDR3 protein. The profile shows 250,000 to 350,000 distinct CDR3 sequences, roughly 9.5% of them singletons. This CDR3 has 15 residues. Trimming left V 5 bases short and J 0 bases short, with 14 bases between. This sample comprised PBMCs from the stem cell graft donor, obtained from the stem cell graft. The chain combines TRBV12-3 or TRBV12-4 with TRBJ2-7; D is possibly TRBD1 or TRBD2 (7 bases each). The receptor was derived from a human donor who donated a stem cell graft to a child with SCID. CDR3 residues: CASSGRGGVSYEQYF. CDR3 nucleotide sequence: TGTGCCAGCAGTGGCAGGGGGGGGGTCTCCTACGAGCAGTACTTC.